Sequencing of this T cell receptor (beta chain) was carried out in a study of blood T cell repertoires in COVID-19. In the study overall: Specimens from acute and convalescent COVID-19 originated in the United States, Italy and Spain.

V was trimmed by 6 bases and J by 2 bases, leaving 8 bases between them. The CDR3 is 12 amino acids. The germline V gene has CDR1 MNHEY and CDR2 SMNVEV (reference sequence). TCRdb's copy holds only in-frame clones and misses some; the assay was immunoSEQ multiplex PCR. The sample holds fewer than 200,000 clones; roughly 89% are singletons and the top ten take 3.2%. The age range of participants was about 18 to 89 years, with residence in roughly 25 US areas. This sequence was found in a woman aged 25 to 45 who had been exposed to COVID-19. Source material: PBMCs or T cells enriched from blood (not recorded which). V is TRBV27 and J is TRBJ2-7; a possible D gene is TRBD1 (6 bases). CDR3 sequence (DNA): TGTGCCAGCAGGGACAGAGCCTACGAGCAGTACTTC. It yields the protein CASRDRAYEQYF.